This T cell receptor (beta chain) stems from a study of blood T cell repertoires in COVID-19. Study in general: From T cells, B-cell-depleted T cells, or PBMCs came the material, which was cDNA or gDNA.

This clone came up once. Germline values: CDR1 SGDLS, CDR2 YYNGEE. CDR3 length equals 16 residues. V was pared by 2 bases and J by 9 bases, with 21 bases between. Measured with immunoSEQ multiplex PCR; TCRdb has only the in-frame clones, and not every one. In the table there are 100,000 to 150,000 clones, roughly 91% of which are singletons. The clonotype originates from a human donor in a cohort sampled during active COVID-19. The sequenced sample consisted of peripheral blood. The chain recombines TRBV9 with TRBJ2-1, with TRBD2 as a possible D gene (5 bases). The CDR3 DNA sequence: TGTGCCAGCAGCGTGGACGAAAACCGGGCCCGGGGTGAGCAGTTCTTC. It codes for CASSVDENRARGEQFF.